This T cell receptor beta chain was found in a study of technical replicates of blood from a few donors. Produced via immunoSEQ multiplex PCR; TCRdb's table is partial and in-frame only. The data contain some 80,000 clones, roughly nine tenths of them singletons. This CDR3 comprises 14 residues. Germline lookup yields CDR1 MNHEY and CDR2 SVGAGI. V dropped 4 bases and J dropped 1; count of bases not matched to a gene: 3. The source material was T cells isolated from PBMCs. V is TRBV6-5 and J is TRBJ2-7; the match to TRBD2 covers 8 bases. The sequence was collected from a human donor in good health. The CDR3 region is CASSSGGGSYEQYF. The CDR3, as DNA: TGTGCCAGCAGTTCCGGGGGGGGATCCTACGAGCAGTACTTC.